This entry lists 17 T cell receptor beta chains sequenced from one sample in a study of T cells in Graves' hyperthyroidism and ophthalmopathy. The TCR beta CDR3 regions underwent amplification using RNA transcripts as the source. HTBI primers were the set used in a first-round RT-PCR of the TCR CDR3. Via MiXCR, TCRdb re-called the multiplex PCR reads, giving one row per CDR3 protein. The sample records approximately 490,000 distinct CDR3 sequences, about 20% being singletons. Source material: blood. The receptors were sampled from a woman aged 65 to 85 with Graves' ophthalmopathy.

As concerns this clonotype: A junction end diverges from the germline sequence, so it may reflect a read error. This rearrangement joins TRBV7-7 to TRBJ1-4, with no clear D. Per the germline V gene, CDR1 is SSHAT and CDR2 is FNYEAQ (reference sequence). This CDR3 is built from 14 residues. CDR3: CASSLGGGNEKLFF. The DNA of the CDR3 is TGTGCTAGCAGCTTAGGCGGTGGTAATGAAAAACTGTTTTTT.

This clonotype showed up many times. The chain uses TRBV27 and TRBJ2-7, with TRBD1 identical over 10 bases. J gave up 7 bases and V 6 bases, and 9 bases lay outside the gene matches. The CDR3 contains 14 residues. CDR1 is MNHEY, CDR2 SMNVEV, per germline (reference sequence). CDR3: CASRPGTGVGEQYF. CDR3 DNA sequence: TGTGCCAGCAGGCCCGGGACAGGGGTAGGGGAGCAGTACTTC.

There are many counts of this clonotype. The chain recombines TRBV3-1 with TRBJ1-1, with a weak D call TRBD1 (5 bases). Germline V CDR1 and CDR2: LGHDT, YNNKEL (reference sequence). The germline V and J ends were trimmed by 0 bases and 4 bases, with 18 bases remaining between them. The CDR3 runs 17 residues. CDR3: CASSQEGRAVFGTEAFF. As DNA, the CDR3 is TGTGCCAGCAGCCAAGAGGGGCGTGCGGTTTTTGGCACTGAAGCTTTCTTT.

CDR3: CATLALAGGETQYF. DNA of the CDR3: TGTGCCACCCTCGCGCTAGCGGGAGGAGAGACCCAGTACTTC. This rearrangement joins TRBV10-3 to TRBJ2-5; TRBD2 aligns across 11 bases. V shed 10 bases, J shed 4 bases, and the junction held 8 bases outside the gene matches. This CDR3 contains 14 residues. Germline CDR1 and CDR2: ENHRY and SYGVKD.

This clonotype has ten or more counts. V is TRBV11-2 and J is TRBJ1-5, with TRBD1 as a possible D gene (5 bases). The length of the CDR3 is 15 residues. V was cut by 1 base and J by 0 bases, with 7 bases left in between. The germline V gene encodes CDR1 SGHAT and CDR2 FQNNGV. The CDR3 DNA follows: TGTGCCAGCAGCTTAGCAGGGTATAGCAATCAGCCCCAGCATTTT. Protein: CASSLAGYSNQPQHF.

In nucleotides, the CDR3 is TGCGCCAGCAGCCCAGAAGGTGCGGGTCGGGCTTACGAGCAGTACTTC. It translates to CASSPEGAGRAYEQYF. The chain has TRBV5-1 and TRBJ2-7; TRBD2 is a possible D gene (5 bases). The V gene's germline CDR1 is SGHRS and CDR2 YFSETQ. Trimming removed 4 bases at V and 4 bases at J, with 21 bases between. There are 16 residues in the CDR3.

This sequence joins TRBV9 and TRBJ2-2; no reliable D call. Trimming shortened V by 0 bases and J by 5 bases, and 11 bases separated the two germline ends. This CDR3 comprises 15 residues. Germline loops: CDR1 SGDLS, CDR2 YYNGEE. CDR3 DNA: TGTGCCAGCAGCGTAGTAGGCGACCCGACCGGGGAGCTGTTTTTT. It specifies CASSVVGDPTGELFF.

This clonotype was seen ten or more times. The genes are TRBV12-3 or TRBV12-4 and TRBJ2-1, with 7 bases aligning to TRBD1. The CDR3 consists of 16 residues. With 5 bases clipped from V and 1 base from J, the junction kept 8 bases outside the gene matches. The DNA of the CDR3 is TGTGCCAGCAGTCCCTCAGGGGGTGGGTCCTACAATGAGCAGTTCTTC. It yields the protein CASSPSGGGSYNEQFF.

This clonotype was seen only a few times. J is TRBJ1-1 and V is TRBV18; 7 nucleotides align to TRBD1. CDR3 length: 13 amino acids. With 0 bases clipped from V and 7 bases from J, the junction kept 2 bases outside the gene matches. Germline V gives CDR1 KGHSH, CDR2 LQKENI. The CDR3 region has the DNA TGTGCCAGCTCACCACCGGGACAGCTTGAAGCTTTCTTT. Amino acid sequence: CASSPPGQLEAFF.

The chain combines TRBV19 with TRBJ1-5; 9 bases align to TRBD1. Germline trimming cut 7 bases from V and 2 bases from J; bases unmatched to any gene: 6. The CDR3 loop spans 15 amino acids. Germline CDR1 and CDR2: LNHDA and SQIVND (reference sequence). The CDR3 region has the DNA TGTGCCAGTACCCCACGGGACAGGGGCAATCAGCCCCAGCATTTT. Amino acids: CASTPRDRGNQPQHF.

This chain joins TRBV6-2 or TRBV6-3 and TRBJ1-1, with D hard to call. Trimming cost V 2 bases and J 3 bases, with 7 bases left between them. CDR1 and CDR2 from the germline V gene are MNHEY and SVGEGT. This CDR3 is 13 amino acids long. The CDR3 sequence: CASSYREDTEAFF. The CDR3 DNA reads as TGTGCCAGCAGTTACAGGGAAGACACTGAAGCTTTCTTT.

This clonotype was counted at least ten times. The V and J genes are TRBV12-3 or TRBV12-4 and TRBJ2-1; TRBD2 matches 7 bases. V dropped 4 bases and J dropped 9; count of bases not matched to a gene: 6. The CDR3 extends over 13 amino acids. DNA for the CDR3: TGTGCCAGCAGTTCGACGACTAGCCCTGAGCAGTTCTTC. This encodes CASSSTTSPEQFF.

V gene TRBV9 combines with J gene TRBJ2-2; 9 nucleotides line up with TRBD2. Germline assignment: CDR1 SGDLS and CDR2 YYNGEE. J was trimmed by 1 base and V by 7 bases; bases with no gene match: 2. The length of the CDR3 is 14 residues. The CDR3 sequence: CASQAGGNTGELFF. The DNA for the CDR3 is TGTGCCAGCCAAGCGGGAGGGAACACCGGGGAGCTGTTTTTT.

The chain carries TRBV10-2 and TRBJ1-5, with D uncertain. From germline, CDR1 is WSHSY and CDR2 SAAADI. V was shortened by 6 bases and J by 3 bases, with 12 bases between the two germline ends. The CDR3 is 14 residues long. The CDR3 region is CASRRRWDNQPQHF. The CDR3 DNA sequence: TGCGCCAGCAGAAGGCGGTGGGACAATCAGCCCCAGCATTTT.

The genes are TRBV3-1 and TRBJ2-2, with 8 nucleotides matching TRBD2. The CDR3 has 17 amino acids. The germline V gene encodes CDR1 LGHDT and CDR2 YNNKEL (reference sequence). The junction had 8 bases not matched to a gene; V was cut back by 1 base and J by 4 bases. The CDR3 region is CASSQGTSGPFTGELFF. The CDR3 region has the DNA TGTGCCAGCAGCCAAGGTACTAGCGGCCCTTTCACCGGGGAGCTGTTTTTT.

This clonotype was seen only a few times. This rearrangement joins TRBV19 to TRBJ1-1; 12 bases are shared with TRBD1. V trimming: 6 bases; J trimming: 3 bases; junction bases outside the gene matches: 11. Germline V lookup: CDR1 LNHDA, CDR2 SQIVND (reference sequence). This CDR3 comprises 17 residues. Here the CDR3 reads CASRPGTGGVKDTEAFF. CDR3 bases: TGTGCCAGTAGGCCCGGGACAGGGGGCGTAAAGGACACTGAAGCTTTCTTT.

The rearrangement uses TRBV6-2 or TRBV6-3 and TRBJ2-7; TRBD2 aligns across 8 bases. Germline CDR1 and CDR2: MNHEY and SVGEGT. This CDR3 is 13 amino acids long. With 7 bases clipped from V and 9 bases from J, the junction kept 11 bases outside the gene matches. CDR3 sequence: CASTNTGTSGQYF. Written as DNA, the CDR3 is TGTGCCAGCACCAACACCGGGACTAGTGGGCAGTACTTC.